Listed here are 21 T cell receptor beta chains from one sample, sequenced in a study of OX40 agonist ivuxolimab in advanced cancers. The library was built by means of the immunoSEQ multiplex PCR assay. The source is immuneACCESS, and TCRdb retained only in-frame sequences with V and J called. Part of the clones is not carried over; for the studies checked, unresolved V genes explain less than half of this, and the remainder is unexplained. Counted in this sample were about 58,000 clones; about 82% of them appeared once. Of the sample, more than 0.9% falls within the top ten clones. The sample here was CD4+ or CD8+ T cells sorted from blood, taken in a trial of the OX40 agonist ivuxolimab. The receptors were sampled from an adult with an advanced solid tumor such as melanoma, head and neck, liver or kidney cancer.

The chain joins TRBV5-1 to TRBJ2-1; 12 nucleotides agree with TRBD1. This CDR3 comprises 14 residues. The ends lost 3 bases at V and 7 bases at J; junction bases unmatched: 2. Germline lookup yields CDR1 SGHRS and CDR2 YFSETQ. CDR3 nucleotides: TGCGCCAGCAGCTGGGGACAGGGGGCGAATGAGCAGTTCTTC. This gives the protein CASSWGQGANEQFF.

J is TRBJ2-3 and V is TRBV6-5, with no clear D. Germline V lookup: CDR1 MNHEY, CDR2 SVGAGI. The CDR3 is made up of 12 amino acids. Trimming pared 10 bases from V and 4 bases from J, leaving 12 bases between. The chain's CDR3 is CATAWGPDTQYF. CDR3 DNA: TGTGCCACCGCGTGGGGTCCAGATACGCAGTATTTT.

This chain uses TRBV11-2 with TRBJ1-4; the D is unclear. The germline CDR1 and CDR2 sequences are SGHAT and FQNNGV. Between the trimmed V and J ends, which lost 3 bases and 3 bases, there was a span of 8 bases. This CDR3 has 14 amino acids. CDR3 region: CASSLWSANEKLFF. DNA for the CDR3: TGTGCCAGCAGCTTGTGGTCCGCTAATGAAAAACTGTTTTTT.

Only one count was recorded for this clone. CDR3 nucleotides: TGTGCCAGCAGCAGGACAGGACCTAACTATGGCTACACCTTC. Translated: CASSRTGPNYGYTF. V usage is TRBV6-5 and J usage is TRBJ1-2; TRBD1 matches 7 bases. V shed 6 bases, J shed 0 bases, and the junction held 4 bases outside the gene matches. Germline V lookup: CDR1 MNHEY, CDR2 SVGAGI. This CDR3 is 14 amino acids long.

This rearrangement joins TRBV5-1 to TRBJ1-1; tentatively, D is TRBD1 (6 bases). The CDR3 loop spans 14 amino acids. V dropped 2 bases and J dropped 0 bases, with 8 bases sitting between them. Germline values: CDR1 SGHRS, CDR2 YFSETQ. For the CDR3, the DNA is TGCGCCAGCAGCTTAGGACAGATGAACACTGAAGCTTTCTTT. This sequence encodes CASSLGQMNTEAFF.

The gene calls are TRBV5-6 and TRBJ2-1, with D perhaps TRBD2 (7 bases). Germline V CDR1 and CDR2: SGHDT, YYEEEE. This CDR3 comprises 12 residues. V lost 3 bases, J lost 15 bases, and 16 bases lay in between. CDR3 sequence: CASSWGGQRPFF. The CDR3 DNA follows: TGTGCCAGCAGCTGGGGGGGCCAGAGGCCGTTCTTC. The whole variable domain, filled in from reference TRBV5-6 and TRBJ2-1, reads DAGVTQSPTHLIKTRGQQVTLRCSPKSGHDTVSWYQQALGQGPQFIFQYYEEEERQRGNFPDRFSGHQFPNYSSELNVNALLLGDSALYLCASSWGGQRPFFGPGTRLTVL.

The rearrangement joins TRBV29-1 to TRBJ1-1; maybe TRBD1 (5 bases). The CDR3 consists of 14 residues. Germline assignment: CDR1 SQVTM and CDR2 ANQGSEA. Trimming removed 7 bases at V and 0 bases at J, with 15 bases between. In DNA, the CDR3 is TGCAGCGGCGTTCCGGGACGACTGAACACTGAAGCTTTCTTT. Amino acid sequence: CSGVPGRLNTEAFF.

This chain joins TRBV29-1 and TRBJ2-7; D call uncertain. V lost 6 bases to trimming and J lost 4 bases, with 19 bases between them. This CDR3 region has 14 residues. Germline assignment: CDR1 SQVTM and CDR2 ANQGSEA. Here the CDR3 reads CSVKVSASLYEQYF. The DNA for the CDR3 is TGCAGCGTCAAGGTATCCGCGTCTCTTTACGAGCAGTACTTC.

CDR3 nucleotides: TGCGCCAGCAGCCCCGGGACAGGGGGCGCCCCGGGGAATGGCTACACCTTC. Translating gives CASSPGTGGAPGNGYTF. The rearrangement uses TRBV5-1 and TRBJ1-2; 12 bases are shared with TRBD1. Trimming removed 4 bases from V and 6 bases from J; junction bases left unmatched: 13. The CDR3 spans 17 residues. From germline, CDR1 is SGHRS and CDR2 YFSETQ.

J is TRBJ2-2 and V is TRBV7-8; 7 nucleotides line up with TRBD1. CDR1 SGHVS and CDR2 FQNEAQ come from the germline V gene. V lost 4 bases to trimming and J lost 0 bases; unmatched junction nucleotides: 2. The CDR3 runs 15 residues. The CDR3: CASSSDRTNTGELFF. In nucleotides, the CDR3 is TGTGCCAGCAGCTCGGACAGGACGAACACCGGGGAGCTGTTTTTT.

The rearrangement links TRBV28 to TRBJ1-3; the D is unclear. The V end lost 2 bases, the J end lost 6 bases, and 2 bases lay between the germline ends. The CDR3 loop spans 11 amino acids. Germline CDR1 MDHEN, CDR2 SYDVKM. CDR3 bases: TGTGCCAGCAGTTTAGAAAACACCATATATTTT. This codes for CASSLENTIYF.

This chain links TRBV9 with TRBJ1-2, with TRBD1 identical over 7 bases. CDR1 and CDR2 (germline): SGDLS, YYNGEE. The CDR3 loop spans 13 amino acids. Trimming at V came to 7 bases and at J to 3 bases, leaving 6 bases not matched to a gene. The CDR3 reads CASGGQVHYGYTF. CDR3 sequence (DNA): TGTGCCAGCGGCGGACAGGTTCACTATGGCTACACCTTC.

The chain uses TRBV5-6 and TRBJ2-1, with 13 bases matching TRBD2. Germline-derived CDR1 and CDR2 are SGHDT and YYEEEE. Unmatched junction bases numbered 3, after V lost 2 bases and J lost 7 bases. The length of the CDR3 is 15 residues. CDR3 protein: CASSFGGLAGNEQFF. CDR3 coding DNA: TGTGCCAGCAGCTTTGGGGGACTAGCGGGGAATGAGCAGTTCTTC.

The rearrangement joins TRBV6-5 to TRBJ2-5, with D maybe TRBD1 (6 bases). The CDR3 consists of 12 residues. The V end was cut by 8 bases, the J end by 5 bases, with 12 bases between. Germline V gene lookup returns CDR1 MNHEY and CDR2 SVGAGI. CDR3 in amino acids: CASGSGEETQYF. In DNA form, the CDR3 reads TGTGCCAGCGGGTCAGGGGAGGAGACCCAGTACTTC.

This chain connects TRBV5-4 to TRBJ2-4, with TRBD2 matching 10 bases. CDR3 length equals 17 residues. The J segment lost 1 base and the V segment lost 1 base, leaving 5 bases of the junction unmatched. Germline lookup yields CDR1 SGHNT and CDR2 YYREEE (reference sequence). DNA of the CDR3: TGTGCCAGCAGCTTGCTAGCGGGGGCGGGGGCCAAAAACATTCAGTACTTC. Translation gives CASSLLAGAGAKNIQYF.

In its sample, this clone was seen once. V and J are TRBV19 and TRBJ2-7; TRBD2 agrees at 8 bases. Germline V CDR1 and CDR2: LNHDA, SQIVND (reference sequence). Trimming took 3 bases from V and 5 from J; bases not matched to a gene: 3. The length of the CDR3 is 13 residues. CDR3 region: CASSIAGGDEQYF. Here the CDR3 DNA reads TGTGCCAGTAGTATCGCGGGGGGCGACGAGCAGTACTTC. Supplemented by reference TRBV19 and TRBJ2-7, the full variable domain reads DGGITQSPKYLFRKEGQNVTLSCEQNLNHDAMYWYRQDPGQGLRLIYYSQIVNDFQKGDIAEGYSVSREKKESFPLTVTSAQKNPTAFYLCASSIAGGDEQYFGPGTRLTVT.

V gene TRBV4-1 combines with J gene TRBJ1-1; the D is unclear. This CDR3 is built from 15 residues. Germline V gives CDR1 MGHRA, CDR2 YSYEKL. The V and J ends lost 0 bases and 0 bases respectively, with 8 bases between them. The CDR3 region is CASSQDQTLNTEAFF. The CDR3 nucleotides read TGCGCCAGCAGCCAAGATCAGACATTGAACACTGAAGCTTTCTTT.

The chain employs TRBV19 and TRBJ1-3; 9 nucleotides agree with TRBD1. The germline V gene has CDR1 LNHDA and CDR2 SQIVND (reference sequence). The CDR3 loop spans 16 amino acids. J was trimmed by 0 bases and V by 6 bases; bases with no gene match: 6. CDR3 in amino acids: CASSPGTGFSGNTIYF. DNA of the CDR3: TGTGCCAGTAGCCCCGGGACAGGGTTCTCTGGAAACACCATATATTTT.

This clone was counted between two and nine times. Mismatch with germline at one junction end may stem from a read error. The rearrangement joins TRBV7-9 to TRBJ2-5; no firm D call. The CDR3 is 14 amino acids. Germline V gene sequence: CDR1 SEHNR, CDR2 FQNEAQ (reference sequence). CDR3 amino acids: CASRLDSNQETQYF. The CDR3 region has the DNA TGTGCCAGCAGATTAGACTCCAACCAAGAGACCCAGTACTTC.

The V and J genes are TRBV25-1 and TRBJ1-1; no firm D call. Per germline, CDR1 MGHDK and CDR2 SYGVNS. This CDR3 region has 13 residues. V lost 6 bases, J lost 1 base, and 9 bases lay in between. CDR3 protein: CASSVRRNTEAFF. For the CDR3, the DNA is TGTGCCAGCAGCGTCAGAAGGAACACTGAAGCTTTCTTT.

Here the CDR3 DNA reads TGCGCCAGCAGCATACAACAGGGGAGGAATGAAAAACTGTTTTTT. Amino acid sequence: CASSIQQGRNEKLFF. The V call is TRBV5-1, the J call TRBJ1-4, with 7 bases identical to TRBD1. This CDR3 is 15 amino acids long. V shed 4 bases, J shed 5 bases, and the junction held 8 bases outside the gene matches. The germline V gene encodes CDR1 SGHRS and CDR2 YFSETQ.